This T cell receptor (beta chain) was recorded in a study of T cells in Graves' hyperthyroidism and ophthalmopathy. This CDR3 contains 13 residues. The V end was cut by 3 bases, the J end by 3 bases, with 11 bases between. Per germline, CDR1 SQVTM and CDR2 ANQGSEA. Template material for amplifying TCR beta CDR3 regions consisted of RNA transcripts. HTBI primers were employed in a first-round RT-PCR of the TCR CDR3. Each CDR3 protein gets one entry after TCRdb re-called the multiplex PCR reads with MiXCR. Of some 620,000 distinct CDR3 sequences listed, roughly 17% are singletons. This clonotype was recorded a few times.

This sequence was found in a woman aged 30 to 39 with Graves' hyperthyroidism. The sample taken for sequencing was blood. The chain couples TRBV29-1 to TRBJ2-5; D unclear. The CDR3 DNA reads as TGCAGCGTTGATCCGGGCAGAGAAGAGACCCAGTACTTC. As protein: CSVDPGREETQYF.